The 21 T cell receptor beta chains given below trace back to one sample, sequenced in a study of prognosis after radiotherapy for stage I lung cancer. With two-round multiplex PCR, TCR beta CDR3 sequences were amplified from genomic DNA. Initially, in first-round PCR, primers specific to each TRBV and TRBJ gene were used. TCRdb used MiXCR to reprocess the multiplex PCR reads, holding one entry per CDR3 protein. This sample has fewer than 15,000 distinct CDR3 sequences; less than 50% occur once, and the top ten carry about a quarter. Sequenced here: PBMCs, sampled before or after stereotactic body radiation therapy (not recorded which). The source of these receptors is a donor over 45 with non-small cell lung cancer.

On this clonotype: Since a far larger clone is one base different, this is likely a read error. The rearrangement links TRBV6-8 to TRBJ2-7, with 7 bases aligning to TRBD2. The CDR3 is made up of 15 amino acids. CDR1 is MNHGY, CDR2 SAAAGT, per germline. The ends lost 5 bases at V and 5 bases at J; junction bases unmatched: 12. Written as DNA, the CDR3 is TGTGCCAGCAGTATCGGTGGGGGGGAAGGGAACGAGCAGTACTTC. Encoded protein: CASSIGGGEGNEQYF.

This clonotype qualifies as medium-sized (0.01 to 0.1%). V and J are TRBV19 and TRBJ2-1, with 9 nucleotides matching TRBD1. V lost 5 bases, J lost 13 bases, and 3 bases stayed unmatched. The CDR3 length is 11 residues. Germline V gene data show CDR1 as LNHDA and CDR2 as SQIVND (reference sequence). The CDR3: CASSEGQGQFF. CDR3 bases: TGTGCCAGTAGTGAGGGACAGGGTCAGTTCTTC.

With respect to this clonotype: This likely stems from a read error, as it lies one base from a far larger clone. CDR3 loop: CASSMQGPTPPTHTQYF. The CDR3 region has the DNA TGTGCCAGCAGTATGCAGGGACCAACGCCGCCCACACATACGCAGTATTTT. The chain joins TRBV15 to TRBJ2-3, with D perhaps TRBD1 or TRBD2 (5 bases each). CDR1 and CDR2 from the germline V gene are LNHNV and YYDKDF (reference sequence). The length of the CDR3 is 17 residues.

The rearrangement uses TRBV6-2 or TRBV6-3 and TRBJ2-7; 7 bases line up with TRBD1. J gave up 7 bases and V 6 bases, and 21 bases lay outside the gene matches. Germline V gene lookup returns CDR1 MNHEY and CDR2 SVGEGT. This CDR3 contains 17 residues. CDR3 protein: CASSQYPPGQSYDEQYF. CDR3 DNA: TGTGCCAGCAGCCAATACCCTCCGGGACAGAGCTATGATGAGCAGTACTTC.

V usage is TRBV11-3 and J usage is TRBJ2-3, with 8 positions matching TRBD1. This CDR3 has 16 amino acids. The V gene's germline CDR1 is SGHNT and CDR2 YENEEA. The V segment lost 1 base and the J segment 3 bases; nucleotides outside the gene matches: 6. CDR3 sequence reads: CASSLGTGGYTDTQYF. The CDR3 DNA is TGTGCCAGCAGCTTAGGTACAGGGGGGTATACAGATACGCAGTATTTT.

The V and J genes are TRBV7-8 and TRBJ2-3, with TRBD2 matching 7 bases. Looked up from germline, CDR1 is SGHVS and CDR2 is FQNEAQ. V was pared by 3 bases and J by 2 bases, with 2 bases of the junction left unmatched. The CDR3 covers 14 residues. CDR3 in DNA: TGTGCCAGCAGCTTGGGACTATCCACAGATACGCAGTATTTT. It translates to CASSLGLSTDTQYF.

The gene calls are TRBV7-2 and TRBJ1-2, with TRBD1 matching 9 bases. The trim removed 5 bases at V and 6 bases at J, leaving 4 bases unmatched. From germline, CDR1 is SGHTA and CDR2 FQGNSA. The CDR3 consists of 13 residues. The CDR3 bases are TGTGCCAGCAGCACAGGGGGCGCCGATGGCTACACCTTC. Its protein product is CASSTGGADGYTF.

This clonotype has a handful of counts. A single base is all that separates this from a far larger clone, so a read error is likely. The rearrangement joins TRBV6-4 to TRBJ1-1; 7 nucleotides line up with TRBD1. CDR3 length: 15 residues. Germline CDR1 MRHNA, CDR2 SNTAGT. Here the CDR3 DNA reads TGTGCCAGCAGTCGATCGACAGGGTCGAACACTGAAGCTCTCTTT. Residues: CASSRSTGSNTEALF.

This clonotype was counted ten times or more. CDR3 loop: CASRDRLGEKLFF. The CDR3 DNA reads TGTGCCAGCAGGGACAGGTTGGGGGAAAAACTGTTTTTT. V and J are TRBV2 and TRBJ1-4; 7 bases fit TRBD1. Germline V gene data show CDR1 as SNHLY and CDR2 as FYNNEI. Losses at the gene ends were 6 bases for V and 8 bases for J; bases not matched to a gene: 6. This CDR3 contains 13 residues.

Sample share makes this clonotype medium-sized. The chain carries TRBV20-1 and TRBJ2-5, with 12 bases matching TRBD1. The germline V gene has CDR1 DFQATT and CDR2 SNEGSKA (reference sequence). The CDR3 sequence is 14 residues long. The junction had 5 bases not matched to a gene; V was cut back by 4 bases and J by 5 bases. The CDR3 coding sequence is TGCAGTGCTATCGGGACAGGGGGCGAGGAGACCCAGTACTTC. Protein: CSAIGTGGEETQYF.

V and J are TRBV19 and TRBJ1-5; D is uncertain. Deletions cut 2 bases from V and 5 bases from J, with 10 bases between. The CDR3 has 14 residues. Germline V gene data show CDR1 as LNHDA and CDR2 as SQIVND (reference sequence). CDR3 sequence reads: CASSISLVDQPQHF. In nucleotides, the CDR3 is TGTGCCAGTAGTATAAGTCTCGTCGATCAGCCCCAGCATTTT. Complete variable domain (other parts from reference TRBV19 and TRBJ1-5): DGGITQSPKYLFRKEGQNVTLSCEQNLNHDAMYWYRQDPGQGLRLIYYSQIVNDFQKGDIAEGYSVSREKKESFPLTVTSAQKNPTAFYLCASSISLVDQPQHFGDGTRLSIL.

By proportion, this clonotype is medium-sized. V and J are TRBV6-1 and TRBJ2-1, with TRBD2 matching over 11 bases. This CDR3 region has 16 residues. CDR1 and CDR2 (germline): MNHNS, SASEGT. J lost 9 bases, V lost 7 bases, and 14 bases had no gene match. The CDR3: CASTEIGTSGGGEQFF. CDR3 DNA: TGTGCCAGCACCGAAATCGGGACTAGCGGAGGGGGTGAGCAGTTCTTC.

This clonotype has a count of ten or more. The V and J genes are TRBV5-4 and TRBJ2-7, with 11 positions matching TRBD2. Germline loops: CDR1 SGHNT, CDR2 YYREEE (reference sequence). J gave up 3 bases and V 3 bases, and 8 bases lay outside the gene matches. The CDR3 has 16 amino acids. Written as DNA, the CDR3 is TGTGCCAGCAGCTGGGGACTAGCGGAAAGAAACTACGAGCAGTACTTC. Its translation: CASSWGLAERNYEQYF. Complete variable domain (other parts from reference TRBV5-4 and TRBJ2-7): ETGVTQSPTHLIKTRGQQVTLRCSSQSGHNTVSWYQQALGQGPQFIFQYYREEENGRGNFPPRFSGLQFPNYSSELNVNALELDDSALYLCASSWGLAERNYEQYFGPGTRLTVT.

V is TRBV2 and J is TRBJ1-5; D is unclear. This CDR3 is built from 14 residues. CDR1 and CDR2 (germline): SNHLY, FYNNEI. Trimming pared 0 bases from V and 6 bases from J, leaving 9 bases between. CDR3 DNA sequence: TGTGCCAGCAGTGAAGCGTCGGCAGGTCAGCCCCAGCATTTT. This sequence encodes CASSEASAGQPQHF.

This clonotype has at least ten counts. V and J are TRBV20-1 and TRBJ1-4; D is ambiguous. The CDR3 consists of 14 residues. V was shortened by 2 bases and J by 8 bases, with 15 bases between the two germline ends. Germline CDR1 DFQATT, CDR2 SNEGSKA (reference sequence). For the CDR3, the DNA is TGCAGTGCTAGAAAGGGAGGGCAGCAAGAAAAACTGTTTTTT. This codes for CSARKGGQQEKLFF.

Many counts were recorded for this clonotype. This chain links TRBV29-1 with TRBJ2-1, with D maybe TRBD2 (5 bases). This CDR3 contains 14 residues. Germline assignment: CDR1 SQVTM and CDR2 ANQGSEA. Trimming removed 7 bases from V and 1 base from J, with 14 bases in between. CDR3 nucleotide sequence: TGCAGCGCCCAACTAGGGCGTTCCTACAATGAGCAGTTCTTC. This encodes CSAQLGRSYNEQFF.

The chain has TRBV28 and TRBJ1-5; perhaps TRBD1 as D (6 bases). V shed 6 bases and J shed 5 bases, with 17 bases lying between them. The germline CDR1 and CDR2 sequences are MDHEN and SYDVKM. The CDR3 is 15 amino acids. CDR3 sequence: CASSINQGSYQPQHF. The CDR3 nucleotides are TGTGCCAGCAGCATAAACCAGGGGAGCTATCAGCCCCAGCATTTT.

Turning to this clonotype: With a far larger clone one base away, a read error is the likely cause. The CDR3: CASSGGPGRAYEQFF. The CDR3 DNA reads TGTGCCAGCAGCGGGGGGCCAGGGAGAGCCTACGAGCAGTTCTTC. J is TRBJ2-1 and V is TRBV7-2; the D call may be TRBD1 or TRBD2 (6 bases each). V lost 5 bases and J 10 bases, leaving 21 bases between the germline ends. Germline V gives CDR1 SGHTA, CDR2 FQGNSA. The CDR3 totals 15 residues.

Concerning this clonotype itself: The junction departs from germline at one end; a sequencing error may be responsible. This chain connects TRBV6-2 or TRBV6-3 to TRBJ2-1, with TRBD1 identical over 9 bases. Germline V gene sequence: CDR1 MNHEY, CDR2 SVGEGT. This CDR3 has 15 amino acids. CDR3 in DNA: TGTGCCAGCGGTTCTACGGACAGGGGTGGGAATGAGGAGTTCTTC. Its protein product is CASGSTDRGGNEEFF.

In its sample, this clonotype was seen many times. The chain joins TRBV19 to TRBJ2-3; 12 bases align to TRBD1. V lost 5 bases and J lost 8; bases outside the gene matches: 11. CDR1 is LNHDA, CDR2 SQIVND, per germline (reference sequence). There are 16 residues in the CDR3. The CDR3 spells CASSQRDRGLSVTQYF. The CDR3 coding sequence is TGTGCCAGTAGTCAAAGGGACAGGGGGCTTTCCGTTACGCAGTATTTT.

This clonotype appeared many times. The chain links TRBV29-1 to TRBJ2-7; 7 bases align to TRBD1. The CDR3 spans 14 residues. Germline CDR1 and CDR2: SQVTM and ANQGSEA. With 7 bases clipped from V and 0 bases from J, the junction kept 9 bases outside the gene matches. In nucleotides, the CDR3 is TGCAGCGATAAAGGGGGCCAACACTCCTACGAGCAGTACTTC. Translating gives CSDKGGQHSYEQYF.